Included here is one T cell receptor beta chain sequence, with context. Its matching antigen is unknown. TCRbeta library preparation incorporated unique molecular identifiers. From the PCR reads, TCRdb called clonotypes with MiXCR, one entry per CDR3 protein. The table lists 700,000 to 950,000 distinct CDR3 sequences, 16% of them singletons. The data originate from a study of T-cell reconstitution after alpha-beta-depleted transplantation in children. Study results and limitations: After transplant, at about two months, alpha-beta T cells were reportedly derived from several hundred expanded graft clones.

The TCR sequence derives from a male patient between 5 and 17 years old who had a stem cell transplant for acute lymphoblastic leukemia, so the T cells may come from the graft donor. Sample: PBMCs, mostly from graft donor cells, taken 360 days after TCRalphabeta/CD19-depleted stem cell transplant.

The CDR3 DNA reads as TGTGCCAGCAGCCCCCGATGGCTTACAACCTTCTACGAGCAGTACTTC. It codes for CASSPRWLTTFYEQYF. The genes are TRBV7-6 and TRBJ2-7; no definite D call. This CDR3 is built from 16 residues. Per germline, CDR1 SGHVS and CDR2 FNYEAQ. Trimming removed 5 bases at V and 3 bases at J, with 20 bases between. The complete variable domain, with remaining parts taken from reference TRBV7-6 and TRBJ2-7, reads GAGVSQSPRYKVTKRGQDVALRCDPISGHVSLYWYRQALGQGPEFLTYFNYEAQQDKSGLPNDRFSAERPEGSISTLTIQRTEQRDSAMYRCASSPRWLTTFYEQYFGPGTRLTVT.